Below are 27 T cell receptor beta chains sequenced from a single sample in a study of tumor-infiltrating lymphocytes in localized non-small cell lung cancer. Sequencing used immunoSEQ multiplex PCR; TCRdb keeps in-frame clones, though not all of them. Here the sample spans around 17,000 clones, 35% to 55% being singletons. The sample consisted of lung tumor tissue. Receptors were obtained from a human donor with non-small cell lung cancer.

The gene calls are TRBV6-1 and TRBJ1-1; 9 bases are a match to TRBD1. V shed 6 bases, J shed 3 bases, and the junction held 5 bases outside the gene matches. CDR1 and CDR2 from the germline V gene are MNHNS and SASEGT. CDR3 length equals 14 residues. The CDR3 spells CASSPDRGDTEAFF. The CDR3 DNA reads as TGTGCCAGCAGCCCGGACAGGGGAGACACTGAAGCTTTCTTT.

This clone was found many times. Distinct nucleotide sequences in the sample also encode this CDR3. This chain uses TRBV20-1 with TRBJ2-7; D ambiguous. Germline V CDR1 and CDR2: DFQATT, SNEGSKA (reference sequence). This CDR3 comprises 11 residues. Trimming took 6 bases from V and 3 from J, leaving 9 bases between them. CDR3 nucleotides: TGCAGTGCGCCGCTTTTCTACGAGCAGTACTTC. Translation: CSAPLFYEQYF.

The sample holds a few counts of this clone. The J gene is TRBJ2-7, the V gene TRBV5-1; unclear D gene. V lost 2 bases and J 0 bases, leaving 6 bases between the germline ends. The CDR3 sequence is 13 residues long. Germline V gene lookup returns CDR1 SGHRS and CDR2 YFSETQ. CDR3 DNA: TGCGCCAGCAGCTTCACGGCCTCCTACGAGCAGTACTTC. Encoded protein: CASSFTASYEQYF. Full variable domain (remainder filled in from reference TRBV5-1 and TRBJ2-7): KAGVTQTPRYLIKTRGQQVTLSCSPISGHRSVSWYQQTPGQGLQFLFEYFSETQRNKGNFPGRFSGRQFSNSRSEMNVSTLELGDSALYLCASSFTASYEQYFGPGTRLTVT.

The chain has TRBV4-1 and TRBJ2-7, with 8 bases that match TRBD1. The germline gives CDR1 MGHRA, CDR2 YSYEKL. There are 13 residues in the CDR3. With 5 bases clipped from V and 3 bases from J, the junction kept 3 bases outside the gene matches. The CDR3 region has the DNA TGCGCCAGCAGCGTACAGGGGGGCTACGAGCAGTACTTC. Amino acid sequence: CASSVQGGYEQYF.

The chain recombines TRBV19 with TRBJ1-1, with TRBD1 as a possible D gene (6 bases). Germline CDR1 reads LNHDA; CDR2 reads SQIVND (reference sequence). This CDR3 is 12 amino acids long. Trimming removed 4 bases from V and 6 bases from J, with 9 bases in between. The CDR3 spells CASSKQGSEAFF. CDR3 nucleotide sequence: TGTGCCAGTAGTAAACAGGGATCTGAAGCTTTCTTT.

Points on this clone: Other nucleotide sequences in the sample specify the same CDR3. The chain has TRBV5-1 and TRBJ2-5; 7 nucleotides agree with TRBD1. Germline CDR1 reads SGHRS; CDR2 reads YFSETQ. This CDR3 is 15 amino acids long. The V gene end was trimmed by 0 bases and the J gene end by 5 bases; junction bases not matched to a gene: 7. The CDR3 spells CASSLGTGVRETQYF. The DNA of the CDR3 is TGCGCCAGCAGCTTGGGGACAGGTGTCCGGGAGACCCAGTACTTC.

This clone has a single count. The CDR3: CASISGGYDTDTQYF. CDR3 coding DNA: TGTGCCAGCATCTCCGGGGGTTATGACACAGATACGCAGTATTTT. The chain has TRBV28 and TRBJ2-3, with D perhaps TRBD2 (6 bases). The CDR3 spans 15 residues. Germline V lookup: CDR1 MDHEN, CDR2 SYDVKM. Trimming removed 7 bases from V and 2 bases from J, with 16 bases in between.

Ten or more counts support this clone. V and J are TRBV5-1 and TRBJ2-7; TRBD2 is a possible D gene (5 bases). Germline V gene lookup returns CDR1 SGHRS and CDR2 YFSETQ. V lost 4 bases and J 7 bases, leaving 12 bases between the germline ends. This CDR3 contains 12 residues. The CDR3 DNA reads as TGCGCCAGCAGCCCATCCCGGGGAGAGCAGTACTTC. It is translated as CASSPSRGEQYF.

The chain joins TRBV28 to TRBJ2-7; D is ambiguous. Between the trimmed V and J ends, which lost 8 bases and 2 bases, there was a span of 10 bases. Germline V gene data show CDR1 as MDHEN and CDR2 as SYDVKM. The CDR3 has 12 residues. The CDR3 spells CASRTPAYEQYF. The DNA for the CDR3 is TGTGCCAGCCGAACCCCCGCCTACGAGCAGTACTTC. The full variable domain, with the rest looked up from reference TRBV28 and TRBJ2-7, is DVKVTQSSRYLVKRTGEKVFLECVQDMDHENMFWYRQDPGLGLRLIYFSYDVKMKEKGDIPEGYSVSREKKERFSLILESASTNQTSMYLCASRTPAYEQYFGPGTRLTVT.

The rearrangement joins TRBV5-6 to TRBJ2-7, with D tentatively TRBD2 (5 bases). The CDR3 consists of 13 residues. V was trimmed by 2 bases and J by 2 bases, leaving 8 bases between them. Germline CDR1 is SGHDT and CDR2 is YYEEEE. As DNA, the CDR3 is TGTGCCAGCAGCTTAAGCGGCCCCTACGAGCAGTACTTC. Protein product: CASSLSGPYEQYF.

The chain links TRBV9 to TRBJ1-4; no clear D gene. Germline loops: CDR1 SGDLS, CDR2 YYNGEE. V lost 0 bases and J 8 bases, leaving 11 bases between the germline ends. The CDR3 is 14 amino acids. Here the CDR3 reads CASSVGVGMEKLFF. The CDR3, as DNA: TGTGCCAGCAGCGTAGGGGTCGGGATGGAAAAACTGTTTTTT.

The J gene is TRBJ1-2, the V gene TRBV30; 11 bases map to TRBD1. Trimming cost V 5 bases and J 8 bases; bases outside gene matches: 16. The CDR3 runs 16 residues. Germline CDR1 GTSNPN, CDR2 SVGIG (reference sequence). The CDR3 sequence is CAWRDPFGQGARGYTF. DNA for the CDR3: TGTGCCTGGCGTGATCCCTTTGGACAGGGGGCGCGCGGCTACACCTTC.

The chain recombines TRBV28 with TRBJ1-5, with 12 bases lining up with TRBD1. With V trimmed by 6 bases and J by 6 bases, 6 bases remained unmatched. The CDR3 extends over 15 amino acids. Germline V lookup: CDR1 MDHEN, CDR2 SYDVKM. The CDR3 reads CASRHGTGGSQPQHF. The DNA of the CDR3 is TGTGCCAGCAGACATGGGACAGGGGGCAGTCAGCCCCAGCATTTT.

This rearrangement joins TRBV14 to TRBJ2-7; D is unresolved. V was trimmed by 4 bases and J by 0 bases, leaving 10 bases between them. Germline-derived CDR1 and CDR2 are SGHDN and FVKESK. The CDR3 runs 14 residues. The CDR3 DNA is TGTGCCAGCAGCCGTCGGGCAAGCTCCTACGAGCAGTACTTC. It yields the protein CASSRRASSYEQYF.

The rearrangement links TRBV19 to TRBJ1-1, with 12 bases identical to TRBD1. Trimming at V came to 3 bases and at J to 6 bases, leaving 11 bases not matched to a gene. The CDR3 totals 17 residues. Germline V lookup: CDR1 LNHDA, CDR2 SQIVND (reference sequence). The CDR3 DNA follows: TGTGCCAGTAGTATCCCCCTCCCGGGACAGGGGGCTTCTGAAGCTTTCTTT. Protein sequence: CASSIPLPGQGASEAFF. The full variable domain, rest sourced from reference TRBV19 and TRBJ1-1, is DGGITQSPKYLFRKEGQNVTLSCEQNLNHDAMYWYRQDPGQGLRLIYYSQIVNDFQKGDIAEGYSVSREKKESFPLTVTSAQKNPTAFYLCASSIPLPGQGASEAFFGQGTRLTVV.

This clone was observed many times. J is TRBJ1-6 and V is TRBV10-3; D not resolved. V was cut by 0 bases and J by 7 bases, with 10 bases left in between. The germline CDR1 and CDR2 sequences are ENHRY and SYGVKD. The CDR3 has 15 residues. The DNA of the CDR3 is TGTGCCATCAGTGAGTCTACGGCGTCGAATTCACCCCTCCACTTT. Protein product: CAISESTASNSPLHF.

This chain connects TRBV18 to TRBJ1-6; D is ambiguous. V was cut by 2 bases and J by 8 bases, with 13 bases left in between. Germline CDR1 and CDR2: KGHSH and LQKENI. The CDR3 covers 15 residues. The CDR3 sequence: CASSPIRVPDSPLHF. CDR3 bases: TGTGCCAGCTCACCAATAAGGGTTCCTGATTCACCCCTCCACTTT.

The genes are TRBV2 and TRBJ2-5; D is ambiguous. The germline gives CDR1 SNHLY, CDR2 FYNNEI. The length of the CDR3 is 14 residues. The V end was cut by 1 base, the J end by 4 bases, with 10 bases between. CDR3 in amino acids: CASSEGFSGETQYF. In DNA form, the CDR3 reads TGTGCCAGCAGTGAAGGTTTTTCGGGAGAGACCCAGTACTTC.

The rearrangement uses TRBV6-5 and TRBJ2-5, with D perhaps being TRBD1 or TRBD2 (5 bases each). The CDR3 runs to 13 residues. The V end lost 7 bases, the J end lost 4 bases, and 13 bases lay between the germline ends. CDR1 is MNHEY, CDR2 SVGAGI, per germline. DNA of the CDR3: TGTGCCAGCACCCCCGGGGCCCGAGAGACCCAGTACTTC. As protein: CASTPGARETQYF.

CDR3 sequence (DNA): TGTGCCAGCAGAGCAGAACAGGGGGGCACTGAAGCTTTCTTT. Protein sequence: CASRAEQGGTEAFF. J is TRBJ1-1 and V is TRBV27; TRBD1 agrees at 8 bases. This CDR3 region has 14 residues. V lost 6 bases and J lost 4; bases outside the gene matches: 7. Germline lookup yields CDR1 MNHEY and CDR2 SMNVEV (reference sequence).

The rearrangement uses TRBV7-6 and TRBJ2-1, with a weak D call TRBD1 (5 bases). The CDR3 loop spans 14 amino acids. Germline V CDR1 and CDR2: SGHVS, FNYEAQ. V gave up 5 bases and J gave up 4 bases, with 12 bases separating them. The CDR3 DNA reads TGTGCCAGCAGCCCATTGGACAAGTACAATGAGCAGTTCTTC. Translating it yields CASSPLDKYNEQFF. Variable domain in full (rest from reference TRBV7-6 and TRBJ2-1): GAGVSQSPRYKVTKRGQDVALRCDPISGHVSLYWYRQALGQGPEFLTYFNYEAQQDKSGLPNDRFSAERPEGSISTLTIQRTEQRDSAMYRCASSPLDKYNEQFFGPGTRLTVL.

The genes are TRBV28 and TRBJ1-2, with D possibly TRBD1 on 5 matching bases. Germline V lookup: CDR1 MDHEN, CDR2 SYDVKM. The CDR3 consists of 16 residues. With 5 bases removed from V and 5 bases from J, the gap between germline ends came to 21 bases. The CDR3 here is CASSQETRQIDYGYTF. The CDR3 nucleotides read TGTGCCAGCAGTCAAGAAACCCGACAGATTGATTATGGCTACACCTTC.

In this sample, this clone is medium-sized. The J gene is TRBJ1-5, the V gene TRBV6-9; D call uncertain. This CDR3 is built from 10 residues. Trimming took 8 bases from V and 4 from J, leaving 3 bases between them. Germline CDR1 MNHGY, CDR2 SVAAGI. This CDR3 reads CASPNQPQHF. The CDR3 nucleotides read TGTGCCAGCCCAAATCAGCCCCAGCATTTT.

The rearrangement uses TRBV28 and TRBJ1-6; D gene uncertain. CDR3 length: 15 amino acids. Germline assignment: CDR1 MDHEN and CDR2 SYDVKM. Trimming took off 6 bases at V and 2 bases at J, with 11 bases between the two ends. CDR3 amino acids: CASRESTAYNSPLHF. CDR3 sequence (DNA): TGTGCCAGCAGGGAAAGTACGGCCTATAATTCACCCCTCCACTTT. Full variable domain (rest looked up from reference TRBV28 and TRBJ1-6): DVKVTQSSRYLVKRTGEKVFLECVQDMDHENMFWYRQDPGLGLRLIYFSYDVKMKEKGDIPEGYSVSREKKERFSLILESASTNQTSMYLCASRESTAYNSPLHFGNGTRLTVT.

The rearrangement uses TRBV29-1 and TRBJ2-3, with a tentative D call TRBD1 (5 bases). The length of the CDR3 is 13 residues. Trimming pared 4 bases from V and 5 bases from J, leaving 13 bases between. The germline gives CDR1 SQVTM, CDR2 ANQGSEA. CDR3 amino acids: CSVAGLGIDTQYF. CDR3 DNA sequence: TGCAGCGTTGCAGGGCTAGGGATAGATACGCAGTATTTT.

This clone was detected only a few times. The chain carries TRBV28 and TRBJ2-7; D tentatively fits TRBD1 or TRBD2 (5 bases each). This CDR3 spans 15 amino acids. Between the trimmed V and J ends, which lost 4 bases and 3 bases, there was a span of 16 bases. Germline loops: CDR1 MDHEN, CDR2 SYDVKM. CDR3: CASSYARDGDYEQYF. In nucleotides, the CDR3 is TGTGCCAGCAGTTACGCCCGGGACGGGGACTACGAGCAGTACTTC.

The chain recombines TRBV19 with TRBJ2-4, with 11 bases aligning to TRBD1. The CDR3 consists of 15 residues. V dropped 10 bases and J dropped 8; count of bases not matched to a gene: 13. Germline CDR1 LNHDA, CDR2 SQIVND (reference sequence). The CDR3 DNA sequence: TGTGCCACCAAGGACAGGGGGCATGGACAGGACATTCAGTACTTC. This sequence encodes CATKDRGHGQDIQYF.